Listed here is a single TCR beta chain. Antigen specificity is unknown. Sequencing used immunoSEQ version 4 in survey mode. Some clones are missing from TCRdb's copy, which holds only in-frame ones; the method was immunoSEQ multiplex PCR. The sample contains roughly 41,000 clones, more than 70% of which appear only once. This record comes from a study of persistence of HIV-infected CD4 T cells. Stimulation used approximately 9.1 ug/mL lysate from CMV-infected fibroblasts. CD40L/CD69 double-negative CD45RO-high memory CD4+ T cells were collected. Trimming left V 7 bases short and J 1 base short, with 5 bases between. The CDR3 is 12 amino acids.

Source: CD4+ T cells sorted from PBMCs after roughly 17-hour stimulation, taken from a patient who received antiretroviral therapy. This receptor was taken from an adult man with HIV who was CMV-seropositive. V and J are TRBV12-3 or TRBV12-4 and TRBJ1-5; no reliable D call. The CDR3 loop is CASIGSNQPQHF. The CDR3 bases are TGTGCCAGCATCGGCAGCAATCAGCCCCAGCATTTT.